These T cell receptor beta chains were read from a single sample in a study of siplizumab effects on memory and regulatory T cells. Sequenced by immunoSEQ multiplex PCR; TCRdb stores in-frame clones only, minus some. Of fewer than 120,000 clones in the sample, roughly 92% were seen once. Sequencing was carried out using CD4+ T cells sorted from blood. These receptors originate from a human donor in good health. CDR3s include the opening cysteine and the closing phenylalanine or tryptophan. The D gene is left open where the match is weak. Expanded clones get a size class; other rows say once, few or many, or leave the size out.

J,size,V,D,DNA,CDR3
TRBJ2-7,.,TRBV15,TRBD1,TGTGCCACCAGCAGAGAACAGGGGGCTTCCTACGAGCAGTACTTC,CATSREQGASYEQYF
TRBJ2-1,.,TRBV11-2,TRBD2,TGTGCCAGCAGCTTAGGGGTGACTAGCGGAGGGTTGAATGAGCAGTTCTTC,CASSLGVTSGGLNEQFF
TRBJ1-1,once,TRBV2,.,TGTGCCAGCAGGTATGACAGGCCGAACACTGAAGCTTTCTTT,CASRYDRPNTEAFF
TRBJ1-2,.,TRBV6-5,.,TGTGCCAGCAGTTACACGGGACTTAACTATGGCTACACCTTC,CASSYTGLNYGYTF
TRBJ2-2,once,TRBV11-1,.,TGTGCCTCTCAGCTTAGTAGGCAGGACACCGGGGAGCTGTTTTTT,CASQLSRQDTGELFF
TRBJ1-6,.,TRBV19,.,TGTGCCGTAGGATCCTGGAATTCACCCCTCCACTTT,CAVGSWNSPLHF
TRBJ2-1,.,TRBV19,.,TGTGCCAGTAGTAGTGTGACTACAACAATCTACAATGAGCAGTTCTTC,CASSSVTTTIYNEQFF
TRBJ1-2,few,TRBV27,TRBD1,TGTGCCAGGGACAGGACGAAGGATGGCTACACCTTC,CARDRTKDGYTF
TRBJ2-7,.,TRBV7-9,.,TGTGCCAGCAGCTTGTTGGAACGTTGGGACGAGCAGTACTTC,CASSLLERWDEQYF
TRBJ1-1,.,TRBV25-1,.,TGTGCCAGCATTGCCAGGGTGGGCACTGAAGCTTTCTTT,CASIARVGTEAFF
TRBJ2-2,once,TRBV2,TRBD2,TGTGCCAGCATCCGGACTAGCGTGAACACCGGGGAGCTGTTTTTT,CASIRTSVNTGELFF
TRBJ2-1,.,TRBV7-8,.,TGTGCCAGCAGCTTAGAAGAGGCGGTTGGTGAGCAGTTCTTC,CASSLEEAVGEQFF
TRBJ1-3,.,TRBV2,.,TGTGCCAGCGGTAATCTTGGGTCCAGCTCTGGAAACACCATATATTTT,CASGNLGSSSGNTIYF
TRBJ1-2,.,TRBV10-3,TRBD1,TGTGCCATCAGTGGACAGGGGGAATCGTTCTATGGCTACACCTTC,CAISGQGESFYGYTF
TRBJ2-2,.,TRBV12-5,.,TGTGCTAGTGGTTTGTGGCTCGACGGCACCGGGGAGCTGTTTTTT,CASGLWLDGTGELFF
TRBJ1-1,.,TRBV2,TRBD1,TGTGCCAGCAGTGACGACAGGGGCTGGAACACTGAAGCTTTCTTT,CASSDDRGWNTEAFF
TRBJ2-1,.,TRBV6-5,.,TGTGCCACCCGGGGACCACGCTACAATGAGCAGTTCTTC,CATRGPRYNEQFF
TRBJ2-3,.,TRBV9,.,TGTGCCAGCAGCGTAGCTCTCTCGCGGGGCACAGATACGCAGTATTTT,CASSVALSRGTDTQYF
TRBJ2-7,.,TRBV6-1,.,TGTGCCAGCAGTGAAGCTGTAGTAGTAATGGGAGGTGAGCAGTACTTC,CASSEAVVVMGGEQYF
TRBJ1-2,.,TRBV6-5,TRBD1,TGTGCCAGTAGCCGGGACAGGGACGTGTCGCCAGGCTACACCTTC,CASSRDRDVSPGYTF
TRBJ2-3,.,TRBV10-3,.,TGTGCCATCAGTGAAACTAGCCGAAGCACAGATACGCAGTATTTT,CAISETSRSTDTQYF
TRBJ2-1,few,TRBV6-6,.,TGTGCCAGCAGTTCCCGACTCGGAGCCTACAATGAGCAGTTCTTC,CASSSRLGAYNEQFF
TRBJ2-3,.,TRBV19,.,TGTGCCAGTACCTTATCAATATGGACAGATACGCAGTATTTT,CASTLSIWTDTQYF